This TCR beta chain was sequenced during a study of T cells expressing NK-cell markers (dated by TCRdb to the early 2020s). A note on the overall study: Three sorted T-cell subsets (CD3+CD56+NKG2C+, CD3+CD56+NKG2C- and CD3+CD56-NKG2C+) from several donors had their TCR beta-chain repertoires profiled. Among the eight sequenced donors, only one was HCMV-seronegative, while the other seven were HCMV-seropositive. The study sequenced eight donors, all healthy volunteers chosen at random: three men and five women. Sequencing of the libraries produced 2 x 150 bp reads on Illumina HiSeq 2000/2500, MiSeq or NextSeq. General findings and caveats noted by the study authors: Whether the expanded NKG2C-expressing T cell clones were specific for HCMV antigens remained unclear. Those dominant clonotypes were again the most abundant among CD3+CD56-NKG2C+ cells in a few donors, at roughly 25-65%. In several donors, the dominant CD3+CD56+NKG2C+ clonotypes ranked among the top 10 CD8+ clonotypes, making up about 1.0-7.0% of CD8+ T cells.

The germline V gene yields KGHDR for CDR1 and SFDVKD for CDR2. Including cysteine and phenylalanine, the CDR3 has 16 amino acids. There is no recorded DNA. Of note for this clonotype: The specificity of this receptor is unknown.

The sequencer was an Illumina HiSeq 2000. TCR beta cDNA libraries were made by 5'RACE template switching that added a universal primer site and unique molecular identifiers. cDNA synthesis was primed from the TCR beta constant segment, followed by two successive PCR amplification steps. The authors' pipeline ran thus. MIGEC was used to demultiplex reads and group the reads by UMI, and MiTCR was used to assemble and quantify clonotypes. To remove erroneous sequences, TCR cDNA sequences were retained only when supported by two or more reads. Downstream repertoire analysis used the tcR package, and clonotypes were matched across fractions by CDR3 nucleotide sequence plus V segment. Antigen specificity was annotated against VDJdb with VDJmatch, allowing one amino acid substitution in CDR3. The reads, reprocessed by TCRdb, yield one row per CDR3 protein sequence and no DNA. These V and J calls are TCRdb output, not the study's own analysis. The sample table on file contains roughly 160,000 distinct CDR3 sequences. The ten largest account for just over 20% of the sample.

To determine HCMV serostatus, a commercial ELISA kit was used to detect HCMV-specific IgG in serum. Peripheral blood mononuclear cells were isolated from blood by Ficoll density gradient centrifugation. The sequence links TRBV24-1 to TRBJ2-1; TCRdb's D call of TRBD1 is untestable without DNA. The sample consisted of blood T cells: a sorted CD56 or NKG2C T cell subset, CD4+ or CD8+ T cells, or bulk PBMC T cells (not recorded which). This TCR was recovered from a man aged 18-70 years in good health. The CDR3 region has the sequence CATSDPDRGRINEQFF.